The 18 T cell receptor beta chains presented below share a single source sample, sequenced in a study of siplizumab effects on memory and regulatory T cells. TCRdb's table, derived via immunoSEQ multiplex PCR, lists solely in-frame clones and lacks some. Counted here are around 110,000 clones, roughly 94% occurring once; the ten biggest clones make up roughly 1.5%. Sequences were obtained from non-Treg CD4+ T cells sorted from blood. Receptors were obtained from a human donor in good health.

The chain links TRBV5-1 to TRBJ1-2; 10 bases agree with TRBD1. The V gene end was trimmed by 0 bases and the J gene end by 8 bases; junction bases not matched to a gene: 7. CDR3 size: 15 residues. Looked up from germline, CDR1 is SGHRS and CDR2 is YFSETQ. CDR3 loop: CASSLGRQGAEGYTF. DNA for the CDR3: TGCGCCAGCAGCTTGGGACGACAGGGGGCGGAGGGCTACACCTTC.

The CDR3: CASSIDSEGTQYF. CDR3 DNA: TGTGCCAGTAGTATCGACAGTGAGGGGACCCAGTACTTC. J is TRBJ2-5 and V is TRBV19, with D possibly being TRBD1 or TRBD2 (5 bases each). V lost 3 bases to trimming and J lost 7 bases, with 12 bases between them. Germline CDR1 and CDR2: LNHDA and SQIVND (reference sequence). CDR3 length equals 13 residues.

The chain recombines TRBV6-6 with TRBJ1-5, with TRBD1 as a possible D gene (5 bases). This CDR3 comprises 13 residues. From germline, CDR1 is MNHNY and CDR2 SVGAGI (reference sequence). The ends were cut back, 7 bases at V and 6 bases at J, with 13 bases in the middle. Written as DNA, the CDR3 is TGTGCCAGCACCCTTGCAGGGTCTCAGCCCCAGCATTTT. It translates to CASTLAGSQPQHF.

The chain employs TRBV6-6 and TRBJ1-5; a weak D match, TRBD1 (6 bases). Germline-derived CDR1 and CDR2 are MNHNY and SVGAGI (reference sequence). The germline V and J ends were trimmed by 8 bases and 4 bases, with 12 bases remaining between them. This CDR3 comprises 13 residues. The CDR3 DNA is TGTGCCAGCTCGGACAGACCAAATCAGCCCCAGCATTTT. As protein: CASSDRPNQPQHF.

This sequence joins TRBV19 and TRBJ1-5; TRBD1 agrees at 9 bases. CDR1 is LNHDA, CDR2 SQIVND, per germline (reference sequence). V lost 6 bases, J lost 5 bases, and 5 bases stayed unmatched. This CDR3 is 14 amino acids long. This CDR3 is CASRGQGRYQPQHF. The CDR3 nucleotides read TGTGCCAGTAGGGGACAGGGCCGTTATCAGCCCCAGCATTTT.

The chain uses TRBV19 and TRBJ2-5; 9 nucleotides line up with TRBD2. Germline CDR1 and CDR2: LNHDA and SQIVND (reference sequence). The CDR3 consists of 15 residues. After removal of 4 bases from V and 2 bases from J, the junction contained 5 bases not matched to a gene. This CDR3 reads CASSSLTSGQETQYF. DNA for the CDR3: TGTGCCAGTAGTAGCCTGACTAGCGGACAAGAGACCCAGTACTTC.

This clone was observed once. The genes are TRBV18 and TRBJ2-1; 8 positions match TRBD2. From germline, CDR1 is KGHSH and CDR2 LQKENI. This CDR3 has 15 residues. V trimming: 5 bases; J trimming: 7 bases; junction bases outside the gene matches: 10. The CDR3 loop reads CASSMGLGDGNEQFF. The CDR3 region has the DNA TGTGCCAGCTCAATGGGACTAGGGGATGGGAATGAGCAGTTCTTC.

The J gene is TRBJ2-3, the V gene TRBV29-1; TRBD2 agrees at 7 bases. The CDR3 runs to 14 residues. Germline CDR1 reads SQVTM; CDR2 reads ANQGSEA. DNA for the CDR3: TGCACCACTACCGGTCTAGCGGGCACAGATACGCAGTATTTT. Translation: CTTTGLAGTDTQYF.

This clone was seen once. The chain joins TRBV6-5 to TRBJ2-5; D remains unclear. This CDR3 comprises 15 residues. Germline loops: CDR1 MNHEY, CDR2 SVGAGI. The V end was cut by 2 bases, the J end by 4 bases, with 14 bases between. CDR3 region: CASSYTPFRRETQYF. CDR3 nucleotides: TGTGCCAGCAGTTACACACCTTTCCGGAGAGAGACCCAGTACTTC.

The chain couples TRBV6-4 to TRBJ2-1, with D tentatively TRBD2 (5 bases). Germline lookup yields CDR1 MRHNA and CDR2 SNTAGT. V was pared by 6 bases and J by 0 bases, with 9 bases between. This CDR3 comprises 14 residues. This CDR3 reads CASSGESSYNEQFF. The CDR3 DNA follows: TGTGCCAGCAGCGGGGAGAGCTCCTACAATGAGCAGTTCTTC.

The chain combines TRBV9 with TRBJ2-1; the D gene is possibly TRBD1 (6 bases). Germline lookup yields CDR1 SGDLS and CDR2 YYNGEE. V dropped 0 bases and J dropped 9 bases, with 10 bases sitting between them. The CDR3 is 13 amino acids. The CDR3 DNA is TGTGCCAGCAGCGTAGATTTAGGGGGTGAGCAGTTCTTC. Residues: CASSVDLGGEQFF.

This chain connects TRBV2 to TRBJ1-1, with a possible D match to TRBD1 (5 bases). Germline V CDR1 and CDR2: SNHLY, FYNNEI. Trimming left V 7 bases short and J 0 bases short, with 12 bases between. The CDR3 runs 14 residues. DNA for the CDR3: TGTGCCAGCACCACGACAGAAATGAACACTGAAGCTTTCTTT. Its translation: CASTTTEMNTEAFF.

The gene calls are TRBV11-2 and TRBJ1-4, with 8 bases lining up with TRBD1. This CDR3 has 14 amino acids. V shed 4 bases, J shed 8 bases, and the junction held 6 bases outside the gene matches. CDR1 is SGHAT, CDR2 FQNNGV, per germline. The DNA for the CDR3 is TGTGCCAGCAGCTCGACAGGGGCGAGGGAAAAACTGTTTTTT. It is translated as CASSSTGAREKLFF.

CDR3 protein: CASSRDRDQPQHF. The CDR3 DNA reads as TGTGCCAGCTCCCGGGACAGGGATCAGCCCCAGCATTTT. The chain uses TRBV18 and TRBJ1-5; the match to TRBD1 covers 9 bases. Trimming cost V 6 bases and J 5 bases; bases outside gene matches: 2. The CDR3 contains 13 residues. Germline assignment: CDR1 KGHSH and CDR2 LQKENI.

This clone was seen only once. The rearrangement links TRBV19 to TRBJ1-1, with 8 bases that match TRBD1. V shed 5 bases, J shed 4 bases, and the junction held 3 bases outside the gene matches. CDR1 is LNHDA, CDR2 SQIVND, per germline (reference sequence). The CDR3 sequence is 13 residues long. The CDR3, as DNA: TGTGCCAGTAGTCGACAGGGGCCCACTGAAGCTTTCTTT. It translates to CASSRQGPTEAFF. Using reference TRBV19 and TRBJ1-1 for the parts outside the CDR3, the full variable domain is DGGITQSPKYLFRKEGQNVTLSCEQNLNHDAMYWYRQDPGQGLRLIYYSQIVNDFQKGDIAEGYSVSREKKESFPLTVTSAQKNPTAFYLCASSRQGPTEAFFGQGTRLTVV.

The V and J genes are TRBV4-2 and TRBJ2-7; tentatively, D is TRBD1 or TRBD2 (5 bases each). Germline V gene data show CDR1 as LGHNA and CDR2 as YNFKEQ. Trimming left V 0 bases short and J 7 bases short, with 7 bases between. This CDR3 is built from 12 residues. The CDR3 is CASSQDGGEQYF. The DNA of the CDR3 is TGTGCCAGCAGCCAAGATGGGGGTGAGCAGTACTTC.

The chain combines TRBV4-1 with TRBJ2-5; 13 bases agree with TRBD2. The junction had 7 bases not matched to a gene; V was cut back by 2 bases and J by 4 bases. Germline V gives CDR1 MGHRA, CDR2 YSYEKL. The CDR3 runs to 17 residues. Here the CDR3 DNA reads TGCGCCAGCAGCCAACAACTACGGACTAGCGGGAGAGAGACCCAGTACTTC. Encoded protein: CASSQQLRTSGRETQYF.

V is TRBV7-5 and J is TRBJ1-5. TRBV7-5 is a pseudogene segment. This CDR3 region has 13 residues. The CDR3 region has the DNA TGTGCCAGCAGCTTAGGGAGCGGGCAGCCCCAGCATTTT. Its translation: CASSLGSGQPQHF.